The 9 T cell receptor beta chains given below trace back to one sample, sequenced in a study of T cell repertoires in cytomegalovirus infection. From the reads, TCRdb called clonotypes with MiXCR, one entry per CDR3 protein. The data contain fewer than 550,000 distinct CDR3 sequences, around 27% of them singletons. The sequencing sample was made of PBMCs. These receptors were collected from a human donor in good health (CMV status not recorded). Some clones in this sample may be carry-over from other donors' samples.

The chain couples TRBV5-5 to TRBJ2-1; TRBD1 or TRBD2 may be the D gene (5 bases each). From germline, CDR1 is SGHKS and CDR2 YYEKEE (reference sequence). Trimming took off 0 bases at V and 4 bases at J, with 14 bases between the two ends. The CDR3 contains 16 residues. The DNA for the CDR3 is TGTGCCAGCAGCTTGGTTCCGCGTGGGGGTTACAATGAGCAGTTCTTC. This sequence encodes CASSLVPRGGYNEQFF.

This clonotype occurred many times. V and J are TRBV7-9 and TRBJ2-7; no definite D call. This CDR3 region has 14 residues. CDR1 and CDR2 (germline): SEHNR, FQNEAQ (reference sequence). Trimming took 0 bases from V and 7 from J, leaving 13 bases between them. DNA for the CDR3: TGTGCCAGCAGCTTAGCTACGCCGGCAGTTGAGCAGTACTTC. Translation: CASSLATPAVEQYF.

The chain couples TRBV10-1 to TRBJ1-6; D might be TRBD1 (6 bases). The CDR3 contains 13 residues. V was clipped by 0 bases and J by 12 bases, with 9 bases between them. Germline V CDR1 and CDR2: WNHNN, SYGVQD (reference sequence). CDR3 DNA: TGCGCCAGCAGTGAGTCGATACAGGGACCCCTCCACTTT. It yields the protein CASSESIQGPLHF.

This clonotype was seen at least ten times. The CDR3 reads CASSLALPLQQYF. The CDR3 nucleotides read TGTGCCAGCAGCTTAGCGCTGCCTCTTCAGCAGTACTTC. This chain uses TRBV7-8 with TRBJ2-7; no definite D call. This CDR3 has 13 residues. The germline V and J ends were trimmed by 0 bases and 8 bases, with 11 bases remaining between them. The V gene's germline CDR1 is SGHVS and CDR2 FQNEAQ.

The CDR3 loop is CASGSPWTGELFF. DNA for the CDR3: TGTGCCAGCGGGAGCCCATGGACCGGGGAGCTGTTTTTT. The V call is TRBV9, the J call TRBJ2-2; TRBD2 might be the D (5 bases). The CDR3 totals 13 residues. Germline V gives CDR1 SGDLS, CDR2 YYNGEE. V was clipped by 7 bases and J by 5 bases, with 12 bases between them.

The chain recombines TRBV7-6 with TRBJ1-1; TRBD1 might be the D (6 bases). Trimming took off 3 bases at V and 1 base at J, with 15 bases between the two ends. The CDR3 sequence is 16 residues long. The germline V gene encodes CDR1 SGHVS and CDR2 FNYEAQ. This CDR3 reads CASSFESGQKNTEAFF. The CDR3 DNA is TGTGCCAGCAGCTTCGAGTCTGGACAGAAGAACACTGAAGCTTTCTTT.

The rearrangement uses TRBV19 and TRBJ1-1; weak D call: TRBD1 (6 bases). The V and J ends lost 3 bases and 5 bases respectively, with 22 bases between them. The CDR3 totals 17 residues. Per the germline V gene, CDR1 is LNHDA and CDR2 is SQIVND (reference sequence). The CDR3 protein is CASSIGGARGGRTEAFF. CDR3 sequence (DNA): TGTGCCAGTAGTATCGGTGGGGCCCGAGGGGGAAGGACTGAAGCTTTCTTT.

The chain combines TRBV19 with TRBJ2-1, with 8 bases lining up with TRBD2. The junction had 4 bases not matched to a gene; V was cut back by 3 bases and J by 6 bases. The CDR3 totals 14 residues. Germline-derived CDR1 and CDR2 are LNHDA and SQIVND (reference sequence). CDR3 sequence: CASSIASGPNEQFF. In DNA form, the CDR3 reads TGTGCCAGTAGTATTGCTAGCGGGCCCAATGAGCAGTTCTTC.

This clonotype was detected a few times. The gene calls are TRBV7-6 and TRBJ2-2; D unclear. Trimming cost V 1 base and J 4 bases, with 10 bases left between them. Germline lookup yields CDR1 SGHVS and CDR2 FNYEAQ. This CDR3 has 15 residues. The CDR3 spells CASSLGTPPTGELFF. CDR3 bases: TGTGCCAGCAGCTTAGGCACTCCTCCCACCGGGGAGCTGTTTTTT.